This paragraph reports one TCR beta chain. Its target is unknown. The sample is drawn from a study of vaccination effects on CD4 cells after COVID-19. Study-level background: Each person got two doses of an mRNA SARS-CoV-2 vaccine, BNT162b2 or mRNA-1273.

V was shortened by 5 bases and J by 8 bases, with 21 bases between the two germline ends. CDR1 and CDR2 from the germline V gene are LNHDA and SQIVND (reference sequence). The CDR3 covers 15 residues. The ViraFEST assay expanded antigen-specific CD4+ T cells with viral peptide pools before sequencing. Culturing for roughly 9 days preceded CD4+ T cell isolation. Method: immunoSEQ multiplex PCR; TCRdb's copy keeps in-frame clones and lacks some. This table has 45,000 to 65,000 clones, roughly 80% appearing once. General study results and limits: There were few convalescent patients in the study and no early post-infection timepoints.

This receptor was obtained from a human donor who received a COVID-19 vaccine. This sequence joins TRBV19 and TRBJ1-2; D possibly corresponds to TRBD1 (6 bases). The sequences come from CD4+ T cells from PBMCs cultured with HCoV-229E spike peptides, collected before COVID-19 vaccination. The CDR3 protein is CASSRHGGAAEGYTF. CDR3 bases: TGTGCCAGTAGTCGTCATGGGGGCGCGGCGGAAGGCTACACCTTC.